The clone carrying this T cell receptor (beta chain) came up a few times. The antigen is undetermined. Germline V gene lookup returns CDR1 MNHEY and CDR2 SVGAGI. The V end was cut by 0 bases, the J end by 8 bases, with 5 bases between. CDR3 length: 12 amino acids. The data derive from a study of OX40 agonist ivuxolimab in advanced cancers. General observations from the study: CD8+ T cells averaged more expanded clones than CD4+.

Produced via immunoSEQ multiplex PCR; TCRdb's table is partial and in-frame only. The top ten hold about 27% of the sample, which has about 13,000 clones, around two thirds seen once. The TCR originated in an adult with an advanced solid tumor such as melanoma, head and neck, liver or kidney cancer. The chain carries TRBV6-5 and TRBJ2-1; D not resolved. This specimen was CD4+ or CD8+ T cells sorted from blood, taken in a trial of the OX40 agonist ivuxolimab. In DNA form, the CDR3 reads TGTGCCAGCAGTTACTCCCTCGATGAGCAGTTCTTC. It codes for CASSYSLDEQFF.